This TCR beta chain was captured in a study of brain T cells in children with intractable seizures (dated by TCRdb to about 2021). About the study as a whole: Resected brain tissue from 45 to 60 pediatric epilepsy surgery cases was first screened for immune gene transcripts using a NanoString immunology panel. Of the roughly twelve selected surgery cases, pre-surgery blood was also sequenced for eight, so four had brain tissue only.

The immunoSEQ assay was used to generate TCR beta chain sequences from genomic DNA. The authors' analysis ran thus. CDR3 sequences that did not begin with the conserved framework cysteine at position 104 were removed manually. Clonality was calculated as one minus the normalized Shannon's Diversity Index, with values ranging from 0 (maximal diversity) to 1 (oligoclonal). Chi-squared comparison-of-proportions tests were used to check whether the frequency of the same CDR3 differed between samples, for example brain versus blood. Public clonotypes were identified through searches of immuneACCESS, and similarity to known antiviral clonotypes was evaluated with the VDJdb browser. TCRdb limited this immuneACCESS table to in-frame rearrangements with V and J called. A share of clones is missing; checked studies link under half to unresolved V genes, and the rest is unexplained. The V and J calls and the clone size are those of that table, but D and trimming were determined from the DNA. This sample holds about 8,000 clones; around 69% were observed only once. The ten largest clones add up to approximately 9.1% of the sample.

This clone is categorized as large (0.1 to 1%). No cognate antigen has been identified for it. The record has no base qualities; no much larger clone is one base away. The research as a whole found: Viral specificity was inferred solely from CDR3 sequence similarity, and the HCMV serostatus of the patients was not known. Top 50 brain clonotypes included public and private clones; each case's most abundant public CDR3 closely resembled known HCMV, EBV or influenza A epitope-specific CDR3s. Because sequencing depth was different between pre-surgery and post-surgery blood, clones absent from the pre-surgery sample may reflect undersampling.

The CDR3 covers 15 residues, taking in both the cysteine and the phenylalanine. The kept DNA is CDR3 alone, 45 bases in frame from the first base. Reading the germline V gene gives CDR1 SGHAT and CDR2 FQNNGV. Unmatched junction bases come to 6, with V trimmed by 4 bases and J by 0 bases. What the time point label conveys for this sample: resected brain tissue, or blood drawn just prior to surgery. Surgery cases with the highest brain T cell transcript signatures were selected for TCR beta chain sequencing of brain tissue and, where available, blood. Patients had been treated with at least one anti-epileptic drug before surgery. TCR-sequenced patients were children with drug-resistant epilepsy due to tuberous sclerosis complex, focal cortical dysplasia, Rasmussen encephalitis or hemimegalencephaly. The brain samples were frozen blocks of fresh involved tissue resected during epilepsy surgery. Bulk genomic DNA was isolated from unsorted brain tissue and whole blood using the Monarch genomic DNA purification kit.

The chain links TRBV11-2 with TRBJ2-7; TRBD2 lines up with 7 middle nucleotides. Specimen: resected brain tissue, collected at surgery. The clonotype comes from a boy in the first two years of life with tuberous sclerosis and intractable seizures. The bases read TGTGCCAGCAGCTGGGGGGGGTCGGCCTCCTACGAGCAGTACTTC. Its translation is CASSWGGSASYEQYF.